Listed here are 29 T cell receptor beta chains from one sample, sequenced in a study of blood T cell repertoires in COVID-19. Using immunoSEQ multiplex PCR, the repertoire was profiled, and TCRdb retains in-frame clones only, with some absent. The table records fewer than 200,000 clones, less than 85% of them present only once. Sequences were obtained from PBMCs or T cells enriched from blood (not recorded which). The receptors derive from a woman between 50 and 59 years old who had recovered from COVID-19.

This sequence joins TRBV19 and TRBJ1-4, with 8 bases lining up with TRBD1. The CDR3 runs 15 residues. Germline trimming cut 3 bases from V and 8 bases from J; bases unmatched to any gene: 8. Germline V gene lookup returns CDR1 LNHDA and CDR2 SQIVND (reference sequence). CDR3 in amino acids: CASSMAGTGGEKLFF. The CDR3 bases are TGTGCCAGTAGTATGGCCGGGACAGGAGGAGAAAAACTGTTTTTT.

The chain combines TRBV29-1 with TRBJ1-2; 8 positions agree with TRBD1. CDR1 is SQVTM, CDR2 ANQGSEA, per germline. V dropped 7 bases and J dropped 2; count of bases not matched to a gene: 12. This CDR3 contains 15 residues. The CDR3 region has the DNA TGCAGCGCACCCCTCTCGGGACAGGCAAACTATGGCTACACCTTC. Translation gives CSAPLSGQANYGYTF. Looking up the rest from reference TRBV29-1 and TRBJ1-2 gives the full variable domain: SAVISQKPSRDICQRGTSLTIQCQVDSQVTMMFWYRQQPGQSLTLIATANQGSEATYESGFVIDKFPISRPNLTFSTLTVSNMSPEDSSIYLCSAPLSGQANYGYTFGSGTRLTVV.

This clone was counted a single time. The gene calls are TRBV30 and TRBJ2-7; possibly TRBD1 for D (5 bases). Trimming cost V 0 bases and J 7 bases, with 10 bases left between them. The CDR3 length is 12 residues. The germline CDR1 and CDR2 sequences are GTSNPN and SVGIG (reference sequence). The CDR3 nucleotides are TGTGCCTGGAGTGTAACCCAGGGAGAGCAGTACGTC. Translated, it gives CAWSVTQGEQYV.

CDR3 in amino acids: CASSIEGEGTYNEQFF. The DNA of the CDR3 is TGTGCCAGTAGTATAGAGGGGGAGGGCACCTACAATGAGCAGTTCTTC. V usage is TRBV19 and J usage is TRBJ2-1; 7 bases align to TRBD2. This CDR3 has 16 amino acids. V dropped 0 bases and J dropped 2; count of bases not matched to a gene: 4. CDR1 LNHDA and CDR2 SQIVND come from the germline V gene (reference sequence).

CDR3 loop: CASSPGGQTSTDTQYF. CDR3 bases: TGTGCCAGCAGCCCCGGAGGACAGACCAGCACAGATACGCAGTATTTT. The J gene is TRBJ2-3, the V gene TRBV11-3; TRBD1 is a possible D gene (6 bases). The germline CDR1 and CDR2 sequences are SGHNT and YENEEA. The CDR3 covers 16 residues. V lost 5 bases to trimming and J lost 0 bases, with 15 bases between them.

This clone was counted once. The V and J genes are TRBV4-1 and TRBJ1-3; 7 nucleotides line up with TRBD1. The CDR3 is 18 residues long. Germline loops: CDR1 MGHRA, CDR2 YSYEKL. The ends lost 4 bases at V and 8 bases at J; junction bases unmatched: 20. The CDR3 coding sequence is TGCGCCAGCAGCCTCAAAGGGGACAGAAGATTGACCTTAGACACCATATATTTT. As protein: CASSLKGDRRLTLDTIYF.

The rearrangement links TRBV6-5 to TRBJ1-2, with 9 bases fitting TRBD1. CDR1 and CDR2 from the germline V gene are MNHEY and SVGAGI. This CDR3 has 14 amino acids. J lost 5 bases, V lost 6 bases, and 7 bases had no gene match. CDR3 DNA: TGTGCCAGCAGGAGGACCGGGACAGGGTATGGCTACACCTTC. Translating it yields CASRRTGTGYGYTF.

The chain has TRBV4-1 and TRBJ1-3; TRBD1 might be the D (6 bases). Trimming stripped 1 base from V and 0 bases from J, with 13 bases between. The CDR3 consists of 17 residues. The germline V gene has CDR1 MGHRA and CDR2 YSYEKL. The CDR3 DNA reads as TGCGCCAGCAGCCAAGCCCAGGGGATGAGCTCTGGAAACACCATATATTTT. Translating gives CASSQAQGMSSGNTIYF.

This rearrangement joins TRBV7-2 to TRBJ2-2; D gene uncertain. Trimming cost V 1 base and J 6 bases, with 9 bases left between them. The CDR3 contains 14 residues. Germline CDR1 is SGHTA and CDR2 is FQGNSA. CDR3 coding DNA: TGTGCCAGCAGCTTAGAGGCTCTAGCCGGGGAGCTGTTTTTT. Amino acids: CASSLEALAGELFF.

V is TRBV6-1 and J is TRBJ1-2; TRBD1 is a possible D gene (6 bases). Per germline, CDR1 MNHNS and CDR2 SASEGT. Trimming cost V 2 bases and J 7 bases, with 14 bases left between them. This CDR3 region has 14 residues. In DNA form, the CDR3 reads TGTGCCAGCAGTGAAACCTACAGGGTGGGTGGCTACACCTTC. Encoded protein: CASSETYRVGGYTF.

This chain joins TRBV3-1 (or the pseudogene TRBV3-2) and TRBJ1-6; D not resolved. Germline lookup yields CDR1 LGHDT and CDR2 YNNKEL (reference sequence). Trimming took off 7 bases at V and 7 bases at J, with 11 bases between the two ends. The CDR3 sequence is 13 residues long. CDR3 coding DNA: TGTGCCAGCAAGGGCAGCGGCAATTCACCCCTCCACTTT. Residues: CASKGSGNSPLHF.

This clone was observed a few times. The chain is built from TRBV4-1 and TRBJ1-5; perhaps TRBD1 as D (5 bases). The CDR3 extends over 15 amino acids. Germline CDR1 reads MGHRA; CDR2 reads YSYEKL. Trimming stripped 4 bases from V and 4 bases from J, with 14 bases between. CDR3 sequence reads: CASSPEGWRNQPQHF. For the CDR3, the DNA is TGCGCCAGCAGCCCGGAGGGGTGGAGAAATCAGCCCCAGCATTTT.

The chain recombines TRBV9 with TRBJ2-3; 9 bases align to TRBD2. The V and J ends lost 1 base and 2 bases, in that order; junction bases with no gene match: 8. This CDR3 is 17 amino acids long. Germline V lookup: CDR1 SGDLS, CDR2 YYNGEE. CDR3 loop: CASSVRSGGPDTDTQYF. Written as DNA, the CDR3 is TGTGCCAGCAGCGTAAGGAGCGGGGGGCCCGACACAGATACGCAGTATTTT.

This clone was seen only once. The chain combines TRBV7-6 with TRBJ1-3; D unclear. Germline V lookup: CDR1 SGHVS, CDR2 FNYEAQ. V was shortened by 1 base and J by 0 bases, with 10 bases between the two germline ends. The CDR3 spans 16 residues. The CDR3 nucleotides are TGTGCCAGCAGCTTAGTCCCCATCCCCTCTGGAAACACCATATATTTT. Amino acid sequence: CASSLVPIPSGNTIYF. Together with reference TRBV7-6 and TRBJ1-3, the CDR3 gives the full variable domain: GAGVSQSPRYKVTKRGQDVALRCDPISGHVSLYWYRQALGQGPEFLTYFNYEAQQDKSGLPNDRFSAERPEGSISTLTIQRTEQRDSAMYRCASSLVPIPSGNTIYFGEGSWLTVV.

This chain links TRBV5-1 with TRBJ2-1, with D possibly TRBD2 on 5 matching bases. Trimming shortened V by 1 base and J by 1 base, and 9 bases separated the two germline ends. This CDR3 has 15 residues. Germline V gene data show CDR1 as SGHRS and CDR2 as YFSETQ. CDR3 residues: CASSLIAGSYNEQFF. The CDR3, as DNA: TGCGCCAGCAGCTTGATCGCGGGTTCCTACAATGAGCAGTTCTTC.

This sequence joins TRBV6-2 or TRBV6-3 and TRBJ2-1, with TRBD1 matching over 9 bases. Germline-derived CDR1 and CDR2 are MNHEY and SVGEGT. The length of the CDR3 is 17 residues. V shed 0 bases, J shed 8 bases, and the junction held 11 bases outside the gene matches. CDR3 in amino acids: CASSYSTGTGYGDEQFF. The CDR3 region has the DNA TGTGCCAGCAGTTACTCGACCGGGACAGGGTACGGGGATGAGCAGTTCTTC.

This clone was recorded a few times. The chain carries TRBV5-6 and TRBJ1-1, with D maybe TRBD1 (5 bases). Germline values: CDR1 SGHDT, CDR2 YYEEEE. V lost 0 bases to trimming and J lost 1 base, with 7 bases between them. This CDR3 is built from 14 residues. The CDR3 DNA sequence: TGTGCCAGCAGCTTGGGACAGCCGAACACTGAAGCTTTCTTT. This sequence encodes CASSLGQPNTEAFF. The complete variable domain, with remaining parts taken from reference TRBV5-6 and TRBJ1-1, reads DAGVTQSPTHLIKTRGQQVTLRCSPKSGHDTVSWYQQALGQGPQFIFQYYEEEERQRGNFPDRFSGHQFPNYSSELNVNALLLGDSALYLCASSLGQPNTEAFFGQGTRLTVV.

The chain has TRBV14 and TRBJ1-1; no reliable D call. The CDR3 sequence is 14 residues long. Germline CDR1 and CDR2: SGHDN and FVKESK. V lost 2 bases and J 4 bases, leaving 11 bases between the germline ends. CDR3 bases: TGTGCCAGCAGCCAAACGATGCAAGCCACTGAAGCTTTCTTT. Its translation: CASSQTMQATEAFF.

The J gene is TRBJ1-1, the V gene TRBV25-1; no definite D call. V lost 5 bases and J lost 11, with 15 bases in between. The CDR3 length is 12 residues. CDR1 is MGHDK and CDR2 is SYGVNS in the germline V gene. The CDR3 DNA sequence: TGTGCCAGCAGTCACCCGGACTTAAGGGCTTTCTTT. It translates to CASSHPDLRAFF.

This rearrangement joins TRBV4-2 to TRBJ2-5; 7 nucleotides line up with TRBD2. Germline assignment: CDR1 LGHNA and CDR2 YNFKEQ. The CDR3 has 15 amino acids. Trimming took 4 bases from V and 1 from J; bases not matched to a gene: 6. The CDR3 loop is CASSLQTSPQETQYF. CDR3 in DNA: TGTGCCAGCAGCCTCCAGACTAGCCCCCAAGAGACCCAGTACTTC.

The chain carries TRBV5-4 and TRBJ2-3, with D maybe TRBD2 (5 bases). The CDR3 has 16 residues. V was pared by 6 bases and J by 2 bases, with 19 bases between. Germline CDR1 reads SGHNT; CDR2 reads YYREEE (reference sequence). Written as DNA, the CDR3 is TGTGCCAGCACTTGGGGAATGGGCGGGCCCACAGATACGCAGTATTTT. Its translation: CASTWGMGGPTDTQYF.

This clone turned up a few times. The V and J genes are TRBV6-2 or TRBV6-3 and TRBJ2-2, with 8 nucleotides matching TRBD2. Germline V lookup: CDR1 MNHEY, CDR2 SVGEGT. Losses at the gene ends were 5 bases for V and 5 bases for J; bases not matched to a gene: 10. The CDR3 runs 16 residues. For the CDR3, the DNA is TGTGCCAGCAGTCACCCGGGGGGGGCGCGGACCGGGGAGCTGTTTTTT. Its translation: CASSHPGGARTGELFF.

This clone was found once. The gene calls are TRBV11-2 and TRBJ2-1, with 9 bases identical to TRBD2. The CDR3 spans 14 residues. In germline, CDR1 is SGHAT, CDR2 FQNNGV. V gave up 4 bases and J gave up 13 bases; unmatched junction bases: 11. The chain's CDR3 is CASSWKGLARKQFF. CDR3 DNA sequence: TGTGCCAGCAGCTGGAAGGGACTAGCAAGAAAACAGTTCTTC.

V is TRBV5-6 and J is TRBJ2-7; TRBD1 matches 8 bases. V lost 0 bases, J lost 2 bases, and 7 bases stayed unmatched. This CDR3 region has 16 residues. CDR1 and CDR2 from the germline V gene are SGHDT and YYEEEE. Here the CDR3 DNA reads TGTGCCAGCAGCTTGGCCGGCAGGGGGCAGACCTACGAGCAGTACGTC. Protein: CASSLAGRGQTYEQYV.

The rearrangement links TRBV6-5 to TRBJ2-1; TRBD2 matches 7 bases. This CDR3 has 13 residues. Germline values: CDR1 MNHEY, CDR2 SVGAGI. Trimming removed 6 bases from V and 9 bases from J; junction bases left unmatched: 8. CDR3 amino acids: CASRGLAAIEQFF. CDR3 bases: TGTGCCAGCAGAGGGCTAGCGGCCATTGAGCAGTTCTTC.

V and J are TRBV6-6 and TRBJ1-5, with D possibly TRBD1 on 5 matching bases. V lost 7 bases to trimming and J lost 6 bases, with 10 bases between them. Germline V gene lookup returns CDR1 MNHNY and CDR2 SVGAGI (reference sequence). The CDR3 contains 12 residues. CDR3 DNA: TGTGCCAGCACCGGGGGATCTCAGCCCCAGCATTTT. As protein: CASTGGSQPQHF.

CDR3 in amino acids: CASSFAGGGETQYF. CDR3 nucleotides: TGTGCCAGCAGCTTTGCGGGAGGGGGGGAGACCCAGTACTTC. The chain recombines TRBV11-2 with TRBJ2-5, with 9 bases matching TRBD2. This CDR3 is built from 14 residues. Trimming at V came to 3 bases and at J to 5 bases, leaving 4 bases not matched to a gene. Per germline, CDR1 SGHAT and CDR2 FQNNGV.

The chain employs TRBV6-5 and TRBJ2-3, with D uncertain. Per germline, CDR1 MNHEY and CDR2 SVGAGI. Trimming removed 2 bases at V and 2 bases at J, with 8 bases between. CDR3 size: 14 residues. Here the CDR3 DNA reads TGTGCCAGCAGTTACAACATAGCCACAGATACGCAGTATTTT. This codes for CASSYNIATDTQYF.

The chain has TRBV11-3 and TRBJ2-3; maybe TRBD1 (6 bases). The CDR3 is 15 amino acids. Trimming cost V 4 bases and J 2 bases, with 13 bases left between them. Germline assignment: CDR1 SGHNT and CDR2 YENEEA. The CDR3 DNA follows: TGTGCCAGCAGCTCAGGGCAGGGGACCACAGATACGCAGTATTTT. Its protein product is CASSSGQGTTDTQYF.